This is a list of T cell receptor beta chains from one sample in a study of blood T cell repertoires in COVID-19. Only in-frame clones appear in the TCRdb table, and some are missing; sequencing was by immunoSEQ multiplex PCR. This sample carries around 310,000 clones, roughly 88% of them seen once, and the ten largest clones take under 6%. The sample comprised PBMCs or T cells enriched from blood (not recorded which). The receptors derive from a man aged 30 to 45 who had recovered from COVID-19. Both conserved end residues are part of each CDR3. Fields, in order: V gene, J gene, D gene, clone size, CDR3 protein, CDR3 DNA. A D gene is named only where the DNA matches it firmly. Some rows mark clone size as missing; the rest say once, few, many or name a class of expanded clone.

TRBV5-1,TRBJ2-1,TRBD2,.,CASSLASRGTYNEQFF,TGCGCCAGCAGCTTGGCCTCGCGGGGGACCTACAATGAGCAGTTCTTC
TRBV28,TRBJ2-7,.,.,CASSLAGVYEQYF,TGTGCCAGCAGTTTAGCCGGGGTCTACGAGCAGTACTTC
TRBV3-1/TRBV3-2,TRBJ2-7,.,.,CASSQVAQGPYEQYF,TGTGCCAGCAGCCAAGTTGCTCAGGGGCCCTACGAGCAGTACTTC
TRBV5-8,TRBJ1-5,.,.,CASSLDRGEYQPQHF,TGTGCCAGCAGCTTGGATCGGGGAGAATATCAGCCCCAGCATTTT
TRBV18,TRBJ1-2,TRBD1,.,CASSPGQGVYTF,TGTGCCAGCTCACCAGGGCAGGGGGTCTACACCTTC
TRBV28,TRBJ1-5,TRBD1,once,CASRTGQRNQPQHF,TGTGCCAGCAGAACGGGACAGCGAAATCAGCCCCAGCATTTT
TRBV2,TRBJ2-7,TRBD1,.,CASTTDRGSYEQYF,TGTGCCAGCACGACGGACAGGGGAAGCTACGAGCAGTACTTC
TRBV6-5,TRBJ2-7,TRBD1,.,CASTRQGSSYEQYF,TGTGCCAGCACGAGACAGGGGAGCTCCTACGAGCAGTACTTC
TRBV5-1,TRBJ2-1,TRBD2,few,CASSLSVAGVAYNEQFF,TGCGCCAGCAGCTTGTCCGTAGCGGGAGTCGCCTACAATGAGCAGTTCTTC
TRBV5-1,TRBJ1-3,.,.,CASSLVGGLGGNTIYF,TGCGCCAGCAGCTTGGTAGGCGGACTAGGAGGAAACACCATATATTTT
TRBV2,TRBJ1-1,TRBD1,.,CASSQQGARGTEAFF,TGTGCCAGCAGTCAACAGGGGGCGCGCGGCACTGAAGCTTTCTTT
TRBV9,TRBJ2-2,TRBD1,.,CASSAGQGANTGELFF,TGTGCCAGCAGCGCCGGACAGGGTGCGAACACCGGGGAGCTGTTTTTT
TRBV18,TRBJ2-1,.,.,CASSPIRGYNEQFF,TGTGCCAGCTCACCAATCCGGGGCTACAATGAGCAGTTCTTC
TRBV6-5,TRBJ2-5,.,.,CASTGMDQETQYF,TGTGCCAGCACCGGGATGGACCAAGAGACCCAGTACTTC
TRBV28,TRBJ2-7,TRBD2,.,CVTEASGGEQYF,TGTGTCACAGAGGCTAGCGGGGGCGAGCAGTACTTC
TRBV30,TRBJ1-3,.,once,CAWSGTGSSGNTIYF,TGTGCCTGGAGTGGCACAGGGAGCTCTGGAAACACCATATATTTT
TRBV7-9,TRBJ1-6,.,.,CASTQGTNSPLHF,TGTGCCAGCACACAGGGCACTAATTCACCCCTCCACTTT
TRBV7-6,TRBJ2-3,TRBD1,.,CASSLQTGSADTQYF,TGTGCCAGCAGCTTGCAGACAGGGTCGGCAGATACGCAGTATTTT
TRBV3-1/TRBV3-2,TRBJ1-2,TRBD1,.,CASSQGQGILNYGYTF,TGTGCCAGCAGCCAGGGACAGGGGATCCTCAACTATGGCTACACCTTC
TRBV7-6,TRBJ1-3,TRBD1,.,CASSPTGVGNTIYF,TGTGCCAGCAGCCCGACAGGGGTAGGAAACACCATATATTTT
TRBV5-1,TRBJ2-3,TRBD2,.,CASSPGTRTRTDTQYF,TGCGCCAGCAGCCCCGGGACTAGGACCCGCACAGATACGCAGTATTTT
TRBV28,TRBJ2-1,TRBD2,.,CASSIRAGGPNEQFF,TGTGCCAGCAGTATTCGAGCGGGGGGGCCGAATGAGCAGTTCTTC
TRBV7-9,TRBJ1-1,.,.,CVSDRGQNTEAFF,TGTGTTAGCGATAGAGGGCAGAACACTGAAGCTTTCTTT
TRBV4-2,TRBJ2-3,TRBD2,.,CASSSRLAGGSDTQYF,TGTGCCAGCAGCTCTCGACTAGCGGGGGGTTCAGATACGCAGTATTTT
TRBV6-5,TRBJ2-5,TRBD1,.,CASSSQGWETQYF,TGTGCCAGCAGTTCACAGGGGTGGGAGACCCAGTACTTC
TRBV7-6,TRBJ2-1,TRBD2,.,CASSFGTSGANEQFF,TGTGCCAGCAGCTTCGGGACTAGCGGGGCCAACGAGCAGTTCTTC
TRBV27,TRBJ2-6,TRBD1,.,CASSPMGQGASSGANVLTF,TGTGCCAGCAGCCCAATGGGACAGGGGGCCTCCTCTGGGGCCAACGTCCTGACTTTC
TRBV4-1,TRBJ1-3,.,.,CASSLSTGSGNTIYF,TGCGCCAGCAGCCTCTCCACAGGGTCTGGAAACACCATATATTTT
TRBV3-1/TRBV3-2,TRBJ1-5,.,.,CASSPRGYGEYQPQHF,TGTGCCAGCAGCCCCCGGGGATACGGCGAGTATCAGCCCCAGCATTTT
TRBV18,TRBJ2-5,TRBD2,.,CASSPTLAEETQYF,TGTGCCAGCTCACCAACGCTAGCGGAAGAGACCCAGTACTTC
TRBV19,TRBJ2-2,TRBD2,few,CATKGLADTGELFF,TGTGCCACCAAGGGACTAGCAGACACCGGGGAGCTGTTTTTT
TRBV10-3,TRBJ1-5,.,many,CATSGTNSNQPQHF,TGTGCCACGTCCGGGACAAATAGCAATCAGCCCCAGCATTTT
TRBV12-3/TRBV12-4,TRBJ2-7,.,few,CASRRSSYEQYF,TGTGCCAGCAGAAGGAGCTCCTACGAGCAGTACTTC
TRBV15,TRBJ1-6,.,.,CAASVDRNSPLHF,TGTGCCGCCTCTGTTGACAGGAATTCACCCCTCCACTTT
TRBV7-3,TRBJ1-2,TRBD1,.,CASSWNRDRRNYGYTF,TGTGCCAGCAGCTGGAACCGGGACAGAAGGAACTATGGCTACACCTTC
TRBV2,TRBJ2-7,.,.,CASSAVTGSYEQYF,TGTGCCAGCAGCGCCGTGACAGGCTCCTACGAGCAGTACTTC
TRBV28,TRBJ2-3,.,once,CASSITDTQYF,TGTGCCAGCAGCATCACAGATACGCAGTATTTT
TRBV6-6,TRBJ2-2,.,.,CASSYGRELFF,TGTGCCAGCAGTTATGGCCGGGAGCTGTTTTTT
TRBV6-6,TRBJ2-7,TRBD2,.,CASTLAGGSYEQYF,TGTGCCAGCACCCTAGCGGGGGGTTCCTACGAGCAGTACTTC
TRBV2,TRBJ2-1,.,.,CASSGDSDEQFF,TGTGCCAGCAGTGGTGACTCGGATGAGCAGTTCTTC
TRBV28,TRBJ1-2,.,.,CASLSVINYGYTF,TGTGCCAGCCTTTCAGTCATTAACTATGGCTACACCTTC
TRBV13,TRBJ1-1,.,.,CASSPREPLVEAFF,TGTGCCAGCAGCCCGAGGGAACCCTTAGTTGAAGCTTTCTTT